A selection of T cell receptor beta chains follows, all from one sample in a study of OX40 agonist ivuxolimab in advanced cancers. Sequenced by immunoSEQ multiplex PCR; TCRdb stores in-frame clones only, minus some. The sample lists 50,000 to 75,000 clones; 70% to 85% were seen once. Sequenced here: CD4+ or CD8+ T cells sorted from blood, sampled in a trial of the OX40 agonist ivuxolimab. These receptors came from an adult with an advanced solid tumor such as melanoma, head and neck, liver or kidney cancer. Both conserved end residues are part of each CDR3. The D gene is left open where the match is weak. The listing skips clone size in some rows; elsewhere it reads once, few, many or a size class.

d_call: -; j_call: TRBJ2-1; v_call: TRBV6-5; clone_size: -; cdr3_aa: CASSATASSYNEQFF; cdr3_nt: TGTGCCAGCAGCGCGACTGCGAGCTCCTACAATGAGCAGTTCTTC
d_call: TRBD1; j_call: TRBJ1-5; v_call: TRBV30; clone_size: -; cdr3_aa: CAWSGGQGRGQPQHF; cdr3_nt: TGTGCCTGGAGTGGGGGACAGGGTAGGGGTCAGCCCCAGCATTTT
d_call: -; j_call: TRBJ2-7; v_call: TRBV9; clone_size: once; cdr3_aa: CASSVSQAPGGKQYF; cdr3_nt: TGTGCCAGCAGCGTTTCCCAGGCCCCAGGCGGTAAGCAGTACTTC
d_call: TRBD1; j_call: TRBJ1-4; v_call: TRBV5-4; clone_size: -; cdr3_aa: CASSLGPLTGGEKLFF; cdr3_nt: TGTGCCAGCAGCTTGGGCCCTTTGACAGGGGGTGAAAAACTGTTTTTT
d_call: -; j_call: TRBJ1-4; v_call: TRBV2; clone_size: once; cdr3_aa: CASTRRGATNEKLFF; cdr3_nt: TGTGCCAGCACCAGAAGGGGAGCAACTAATGAAAAACTGTTTTTT
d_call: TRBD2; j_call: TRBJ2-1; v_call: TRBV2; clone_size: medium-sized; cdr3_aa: CASSLGLAGGNEQFF; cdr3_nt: TGTGCCAGCAGTCTGGGACTAGCGGGAGGAAATGAGCAGTTCTTC
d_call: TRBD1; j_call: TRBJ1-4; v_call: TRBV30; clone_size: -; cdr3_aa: CAWTQGGGIEKLFF; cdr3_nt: TGTGCCTGGACCCAGGGGGGTGGAATTGAAAAACTGTTTTTT
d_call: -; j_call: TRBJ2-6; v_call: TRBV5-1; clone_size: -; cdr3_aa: CASSLALSGANVLTF; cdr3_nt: TGCGCCAGCAGCTTGGCTCTCTCTGGGGCCAACGTCCTGACTTTC
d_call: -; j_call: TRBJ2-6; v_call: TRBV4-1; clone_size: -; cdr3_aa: CASSDEVGRSGANVLTF; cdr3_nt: TGCGCCAGCAGCGATGAAGTGGGCCGCTCTGGGGCCAACGTCCTGACTTTC
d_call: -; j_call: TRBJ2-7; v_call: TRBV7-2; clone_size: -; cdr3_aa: CASSLAAGTVYEQYF; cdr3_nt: TGTGCCAGCAGCTTAGCGGCAGGGACGGTTTACGAGCAGTACTTC
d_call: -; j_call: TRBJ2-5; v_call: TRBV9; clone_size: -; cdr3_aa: CASSVAPEGWETQYF; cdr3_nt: TGTGCCAGCAGCGTAGCCCCGGAGGGGTGGGAGACCCAGTACTTC
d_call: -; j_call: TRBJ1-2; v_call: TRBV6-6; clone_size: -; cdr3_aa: CASRTVNYGYTF; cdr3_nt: TGTGCCAGCCGGACCGTTAACTATGGCTACACCTTC
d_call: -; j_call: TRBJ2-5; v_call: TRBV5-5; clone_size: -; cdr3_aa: CASSDLRGETQYF; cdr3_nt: TGTGCCAGCAGCGACCTCAGGGGTGAGACCCAGTACTTC
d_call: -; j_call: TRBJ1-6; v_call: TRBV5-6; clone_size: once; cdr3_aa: CASSTTGRLRNSPLHF; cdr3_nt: TGTGCCAGCAGCACAACAGGGCGTCTGCGGAACTCACCCCTCCACTTT
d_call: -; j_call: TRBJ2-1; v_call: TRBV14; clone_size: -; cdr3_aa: CASSPTARGAVNEQFF; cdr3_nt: TGTGCCAGCAGCCCAACAGCGAGGGGGGCCGTCAATGAGCAGTTCTTC
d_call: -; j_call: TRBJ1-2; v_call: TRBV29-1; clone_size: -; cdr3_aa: CSVDVYNYGYTF; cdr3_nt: TGCAGCGTTGATGTCTACAACTATGGCTACACCTTC
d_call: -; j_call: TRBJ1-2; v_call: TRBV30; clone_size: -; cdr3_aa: CAWSIGRGGYTF; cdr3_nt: TGTGCCTGGAGTATAGGGCGCGGAGGCTACACCTTC
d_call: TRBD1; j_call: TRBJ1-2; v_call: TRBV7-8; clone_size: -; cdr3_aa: CASSSAPSGGAYYGYTF; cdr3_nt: TGTGCCAGCAGCTCCGCCCCCTCAGGGGGCGCCTACTATGGCTACACCTTC
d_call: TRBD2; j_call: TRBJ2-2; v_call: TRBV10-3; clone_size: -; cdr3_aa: CAIKAGANTGELFF; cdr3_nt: TGTGCCATCAAGGCGGGGGCGAACACCGGGGAGCTGTTTTTT
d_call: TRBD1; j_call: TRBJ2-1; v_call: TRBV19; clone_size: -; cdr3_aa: CASSSGTGSQAYGEQFF; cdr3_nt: TGTGCCAGTAGCTCCGGGACAGGGTCACAAGCCTATGGTGAGCAGTTCTTC
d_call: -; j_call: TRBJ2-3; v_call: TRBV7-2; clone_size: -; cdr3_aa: CASSPLDTQYF; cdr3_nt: TGTGCCAGCAGCCCCCTCGACACGCAGTATTTT
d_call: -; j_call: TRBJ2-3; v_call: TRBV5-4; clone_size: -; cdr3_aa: CASSTGTDTQYF; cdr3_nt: TGTGCCAGCAGCACAGGCACAGATACGCAGTATTTT
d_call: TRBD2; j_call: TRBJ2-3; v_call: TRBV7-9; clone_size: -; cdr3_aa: CASSGTGTRSDTQYF; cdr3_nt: TGTGCCAGCAGCGGCACCGGGACTAGATCAGATACGCAGTATTTT
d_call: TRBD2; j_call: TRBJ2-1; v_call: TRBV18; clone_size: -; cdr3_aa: CASSPRSGSSYNEQFF; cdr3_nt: TGTGCCAGCTCACCCCGTAGCGGGAGCTCCTACAATGAGCAGTTCTTC
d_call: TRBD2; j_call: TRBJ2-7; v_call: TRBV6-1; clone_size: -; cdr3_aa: CAAGATSGSIYEQYF; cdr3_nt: TGTGCCGCGGGGGCTACTAGCGGGTCGATCTACGAGCAGTACTTC
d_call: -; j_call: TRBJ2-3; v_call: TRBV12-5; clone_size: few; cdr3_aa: CASGGRGGTDTQYF; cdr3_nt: TGTGCTAGTGGTGGAAGAGGAGGCACAGATACGCAGTATTTT